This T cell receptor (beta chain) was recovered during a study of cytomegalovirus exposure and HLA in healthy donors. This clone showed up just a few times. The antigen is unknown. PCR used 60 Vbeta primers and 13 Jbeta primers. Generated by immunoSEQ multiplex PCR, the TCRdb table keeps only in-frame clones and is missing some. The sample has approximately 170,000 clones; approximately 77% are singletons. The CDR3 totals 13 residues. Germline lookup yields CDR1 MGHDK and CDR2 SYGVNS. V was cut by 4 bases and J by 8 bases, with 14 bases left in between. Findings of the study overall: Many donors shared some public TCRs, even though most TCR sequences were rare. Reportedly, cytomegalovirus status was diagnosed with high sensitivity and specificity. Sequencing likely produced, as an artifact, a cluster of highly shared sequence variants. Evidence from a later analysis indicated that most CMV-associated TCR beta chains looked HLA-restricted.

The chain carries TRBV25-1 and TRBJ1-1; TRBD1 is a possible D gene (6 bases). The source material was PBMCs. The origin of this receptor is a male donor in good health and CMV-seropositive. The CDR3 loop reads CASSAYSGTEAFF. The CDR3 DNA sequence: TGTGCCAGCAGTGCCTACTCCGGGACAGAAGCTTTCTTT.